Listed here are 17 T cell receptor beta chains from one sample, sequenced in a study of blood T cell repertoires in COVID-19. Clones were sequenced by immunoSEQ multiplex PCR, and TCRdb holds only the in-frame ones, with some missing. This table has some 68,000 clones, 75% to 95% appearing once. The sample comprised peripheral blood. The receptors stem from a man between 35 and 55 years old with COVID-19, enrolled during active disease.

This clone was detected once. This chain uses TRBV5-1 with TRBJ1-4, with a possible D match to TRBD1 (5 bases). The CDR3 covers 16 residues. With 4 bases removed from V and 4 bases from J, the gap between germline ends came to 17 bases. Germline V gene lookup returns CDR1 SGHRS and CDR2 YFSETQ. Here the CDR3 DNA reads TGCGCCAGCAGCGGGGGAGGTGGCAGCGGTAATGAAAAACTGTTTTTT. Amino acid sequence: CASSGGGGSGNEKLFF.

For the CDR3, the DNA is TGTGCCAGCAGCGTAGCCGGTCGCGGGGGGGCAGAAAAACTGTTTTTT. This gives the protein CASSVAGRGGAEKLFF. This sequence joins TRBV9 and TRBJ1-4; tentative D call: TRBD1 (6 bases). Germline values: CDR1 SGDLS, CDR2 YYNGEE. The CDR3 extends over 16 amino acids. V shed 0 bases and J shed 8 bases, with 17 bases lying between them.

This chain uses TRBV5-4 with TRBJ2-2; the D gene is possibly TRBD2 (5 bases). V lost 4 bases, J lost 0 bases, and 13 bases lay in between. The CDR3 consists of 16 residues. Germline V lookup: CDR1 SGHNT, CDR2 YYREEE (reference sequence). The CDR3 region has the DNA TGTGCCAGCAGCCGGGCCGGGGTAGCGAACACCGGGGAGCTGTTTTTT. Its translation: CASSRAGVANTGELFF.

The V call is TRBV2, the J call TRBJ2-7; no reliable D call. The CDR3 runs to 12 residues. The V and J ends lost 8 bases and 1 base respectively, with 9 bases between them. Looked up from germline, CDR1 is SNHLY and CDR2 is FYNNEI. In DNA, the CDR3 is TGTGCCAGCGTCTACAGATCCTACGAGCAGTACTTC. Amino acid sequence: CASVYRSYEQYF.

This chain connects TRBV25-1 to TRBJ1-2; 8 positions agree with TRBD1. This CDR3 has 16 amino acids. From germline, CDR1 is MGHDK and CDR2 SYGVNS. V gave up 3 bases and J gave up 7 bases; unmatched junction bases: 13. The CDR3 protein is CASSDGGDRGLVGYTF. The CDR3 nucleotides are TGTGCCAGCAGTGATGGTGGTGACAGGGGTCTTGTTGGCTACACCTTC.

The chain couples TRBV12-3 or TRBV12-4 to TRBJ2-1; D unresolved. This CDR3 has 13 amino acids. Trimming pared 3 bases from V and 6 bases from J, leaving 9 bases between. DNA for the CDR3: TGTGCCAGCAGTTTCGGTATAGTCAATGAGCAGTTCTTC. It specifies CASSFGIVNEQFF.

This rearrangement joins TRBV28 to TRBJ1-2; D is perhaps TRBD1 (6 bases). The CDR3 extends over 16 amino acids. The V and J ends lost 3 bases and 8 bases respectively, with 22 bases between them. In germline, CDR1 is MDHEN, CDR2 SYDVKM. CDR3 in amino acids: CASSFDRFTLGLGYTF. The CDR3 nucleotides are TGTGCCAGCAGTTTCGACAGGTTCACACTAGGACTCGGCTACACCTTC.

This chain uses TRBV12-3 or TRBV12-4 with TRBJ1-1; no definite D call. Trimming pared 4 bases from V and 4 bases from J, leaving 10 bases between. CDR3 length: 13 residues. CDR3 region: CASSSTGVTEAFF. The DNA of the CDR3 is TGTGCCAGCAGTTCCACGGGAGTCACTGAAGCTTTCTTT.

V gene TRBV5-6 combines with J gene TRBJ2-3; 7 positions agree with TRBD1. The length of the CDR3 is 17 residues. Trimming removed 2 bases from V and 0 bases from J; junction bases left unmatched: 9. Looked up from germline, CDR1 is SGHDT and CDR2 is YYEEEE. The CDR3 DNA sequence: TGTGCCAGCAGCTTTTTCGCCAGGGGGTCTAGCACAGATACGCAGTATTTT. Translated, it gives CASSFFARGSSTDTQYF. The whole variable domain, filled in from reference TRBV5-6 and TRBJ2-3, reads DAGVTQSPTHLIKTRGQQVTLRCSPKSGHDTVSWYQQALGQGPQFIFQYYEEEERQRGNFPDRFSGHQFPNYSSELNVNALLLGDSALYLCASSFFARGSSTDTQYFGPGTRLTVL.

J is TRBJ1-1 and V is TRBV6-5; TRBD1 agrees at 7 bases. Germline V gives CDR1 MNHEY, CDR2 SVGAGI. V trimming: 6 bases; J trimming: 3 bases; junction bases outside the gene matches: 4. The CDR3 spans 13 residues. As DNA, the CDR3 is TGTGCCAGCAGGCGACAGGGAGACACTGAAGCTTTCTTT. Its translation is CASRRQGDTEAFF.

V is TRBV6-4 and J is TRBJ2-1; a possible D gene is TRBD2 (6 bases). Germline V CDR1 and CDR2: MRHNA, SNTAGT. V lost 4 bases to trimming and J lost 2 bases, with 12 bases between them. The CDR3 covers 15 residues. The CDR3 nucleotides read TGTGCCAGCAGTGTTTCGGGGGTTACCTACAATGAGCAGTTCTTC. This encodes CASSVSGVTYNEQFF.

The gene calls are TRBV5-1 and TRBJ2-5; 8 bases fit TRBD2. This CDR3 is 15 amino acids long. V was pared by 1 base and J by 5 bases, with 7 bases of the junction left unmatched. Germline loops: CDR1 SGHRS, CDR2 YFSETQ. The CDR3 sequence is CASSLSSGPTETQYF. Here the CDR3 DNA reads TGCGCCAGCAGCTTGTCTAGCGGGCCCACGGAGACCCAGTACTTC. Variable domain in full (rest from reference TRBV5-1 and TRBJ2-5): KAGVTQTPRYLIKTRGQQVTLSCSPISGHRSVSWYQQTPGQGLQFLFEYFSETQRNKGNFPGRFSGRQFSNSRSEMNVSTLELGDSALYLCASSLSSGPTETQYFGPGTRLLVL.

This clone was recorded a few times. This chain joins TRBV23-1 and TRBJ1-5; D is ambiguous. TRBV23-1 is labeled an ORF, and its function is uncertain. This CDR3 is 15 amino acids long. V shed 0 bases and J shed 6 bases, with 12 bases lying between them. This CDR3 is CASSQSKGGLQPQHF. DNA of the CDR3: TGCGCCAGCAGTCAATCAAAGGGAGGGCTTCAGCCCCAGCATTTT.

The chain links TRBV7-9 to TRBJ2-5; 8 bases agree with TRBD1. The CDR3 runs 17 residues. Germline trimming cut 2 bases from V and 4 bases from J; bases unmatched to any gene: 12. Per germline, CDR1 SEHNR and CDR2 FQNEAQ (reference sequence). This CDR3 is CASSLSLSTDRGETQYF. In nucleotides, the CDR3 is TGTGCCAGCAGCTTATCCCTCAGCACCGACAGGGGAGAGACCCAGTACTTC.

The chain employs TRBV28 and TRBJ2-3; 12 bases fit TRBD2. Germline lookup yields CDR1 MDHEN and CDR2 SYDVKM. The V gene end was trimmed by 5 bases and the J gene end by 3 bases; junction bases not matched to a gene: 12. This CDR3 has 18 residues. The CDR3 region is CASSPYLTSGGPTDTQYF. The CDR3 DNA reads as TGTGCCAGCAGTCCCTACCTTACTAGCGGGGGGCCTACAGATACGCAGTATTTT.

V and J are TRBV6-5 and TRBJ2-4; 8 bases map to TRBD1. Germline trimming cut 6 bases from V and 9 bases from J; bases unmatched to any gene: 10. Germline V CDR1 and CDR2: MNHEY, SVGAGI. The CDR3 sequence is 14 residues long. The CDR3 bases are TGTGCCAGCAGAACTCAGGGGGCTGGGGGCATTCAGTACTTC. This translates into CASRTQGAGGIQYF.

J is TRBJ1-5 and V is TRBV21-1. TRBV21-1 is marked as a pseudogene. The CDR3 is made up of 17 amino acids. This CDR3 reads CASSKEGGGRSRQPQHF. The CDR3 nucleotides read TGTGCCAGCAGCAAAGAGGGGGGGGGAAGGTCTCGTCAGCCCCAGCATTTT.